This TCR beta chain is from a study of control samples from healthy donors and cancer patients. Trimming took 1 base from V and 1 from J, leaving 8 bases between them. Germline-derived CDR1 and CDR2 are LNHNV and YYDKDF (reference sequence). The CDR3 is 14 amino acids. TCRdb's copy holds only in-frame clones and misses some; the assay was immunoSEQ multiplex PCR. The table records 89,000 or so clones, approximately 87% of them present only once. The material sequenced was blood. This receptor was obtained from a man aged 50-60 years in good health. The chain carries TRBV15 and TRBJ2-7; the D is unclear. For the CDR3, the DNA is TGTGCCACCAGCAGAGGGGCAGGTTCCTACGAGCAGTACGTC. Amino acids: CATSRGAGSYEQYV.